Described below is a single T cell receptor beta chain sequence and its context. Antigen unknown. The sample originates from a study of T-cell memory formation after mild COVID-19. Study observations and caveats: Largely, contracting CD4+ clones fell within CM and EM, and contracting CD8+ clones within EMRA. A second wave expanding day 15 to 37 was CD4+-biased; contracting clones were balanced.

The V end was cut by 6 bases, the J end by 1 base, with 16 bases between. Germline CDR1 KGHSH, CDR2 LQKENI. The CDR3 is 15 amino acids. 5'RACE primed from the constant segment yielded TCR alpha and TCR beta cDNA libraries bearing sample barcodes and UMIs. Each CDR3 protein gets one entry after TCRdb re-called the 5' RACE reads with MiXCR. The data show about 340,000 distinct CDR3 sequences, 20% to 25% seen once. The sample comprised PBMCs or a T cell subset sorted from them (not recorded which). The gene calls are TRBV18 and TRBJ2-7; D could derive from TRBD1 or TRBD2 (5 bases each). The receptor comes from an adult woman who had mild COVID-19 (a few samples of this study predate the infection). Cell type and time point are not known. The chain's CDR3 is CASSPRDGPSYEQYF. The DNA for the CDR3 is TGTGCCAGCTCCCCCCGGGACGGACCTTCCTACGAGCAGTACTTC. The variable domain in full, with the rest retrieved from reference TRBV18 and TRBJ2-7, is NAGVMQNPRHLVRRRGQEARLRCSPMKGHSHVYWYRQLPEEGLKFMVYLQKENIIDESGMPKERFSAEFPKEGPSILRIQQVVRGDSAAYFCASSPRDGPSYEQYFGPGTRLTVT.